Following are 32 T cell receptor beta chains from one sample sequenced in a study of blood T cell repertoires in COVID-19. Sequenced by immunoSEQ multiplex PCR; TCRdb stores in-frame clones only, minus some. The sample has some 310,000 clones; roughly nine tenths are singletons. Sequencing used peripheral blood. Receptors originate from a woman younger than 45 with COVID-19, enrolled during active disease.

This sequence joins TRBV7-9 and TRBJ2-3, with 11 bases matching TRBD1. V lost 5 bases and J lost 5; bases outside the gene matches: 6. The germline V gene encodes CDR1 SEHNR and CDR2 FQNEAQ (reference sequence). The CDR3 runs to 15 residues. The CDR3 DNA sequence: TGTGCCAGCAGCACGGACAGGGGGCGGATAGATACGCAGTATTTT. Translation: CASSTDRGRIDTQYF.

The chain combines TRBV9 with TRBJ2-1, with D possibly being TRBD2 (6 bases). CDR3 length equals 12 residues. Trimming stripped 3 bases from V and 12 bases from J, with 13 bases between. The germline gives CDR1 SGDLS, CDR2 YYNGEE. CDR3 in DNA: TGTGCCAGCAGCGCCGGGAGTCAGCTGCAGTTCTTC. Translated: CASSAGSQLQFF.

The CDR3: CASSNTGSSGNTIYF. The CDR3 nucleotides are TGTGCCAGCAGCAATACAGGGAGCTCTGGAAACACCATATATTTT. V gene TRBV7-6 combines with J gene TRBJ1-3, with a possible D match to TRBD1 (6 bases). This CDR3 has 15 amino acids. Germline V lookup: CDR1 SGHVS, CDR2 FNYEAQ. V was trimmed by 5 bases and J by 0 bases, leaving 11 bases between them.

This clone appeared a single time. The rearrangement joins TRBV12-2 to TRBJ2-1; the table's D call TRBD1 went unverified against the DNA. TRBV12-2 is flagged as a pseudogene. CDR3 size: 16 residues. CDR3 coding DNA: TGTGCAAGTCGCTTACCGGTGGGACAGGGCTACAATGAGCAGTTCTTC. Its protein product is CASRLPVGQGYNEQFF.

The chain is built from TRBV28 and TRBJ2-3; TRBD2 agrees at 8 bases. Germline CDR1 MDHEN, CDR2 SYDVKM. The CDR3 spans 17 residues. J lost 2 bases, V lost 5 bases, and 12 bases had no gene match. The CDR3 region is CASSPPLIAGITDTQYF. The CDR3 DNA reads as TGTGCCAGCAGTCCCCCCCTAATAGCGGGGATCACAGATACGCAGTATTTT.

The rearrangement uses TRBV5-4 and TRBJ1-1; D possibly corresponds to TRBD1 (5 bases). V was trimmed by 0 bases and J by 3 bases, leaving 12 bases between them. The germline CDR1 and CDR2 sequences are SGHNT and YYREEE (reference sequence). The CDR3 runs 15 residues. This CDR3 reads CASSLAPGVDTEAFF. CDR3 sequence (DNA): TGTGCCAGCAGCTTGGCCCCGGGGGTGGACACTGAAGCTTTCTTT.

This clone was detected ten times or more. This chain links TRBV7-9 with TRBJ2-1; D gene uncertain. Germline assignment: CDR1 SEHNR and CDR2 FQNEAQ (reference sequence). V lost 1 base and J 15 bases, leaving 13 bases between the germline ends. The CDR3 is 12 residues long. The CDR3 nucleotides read TGTGCCAGCAGCTTAGAGACCCACCGAGGGTTCTTC. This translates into CASSLETHRGFF.

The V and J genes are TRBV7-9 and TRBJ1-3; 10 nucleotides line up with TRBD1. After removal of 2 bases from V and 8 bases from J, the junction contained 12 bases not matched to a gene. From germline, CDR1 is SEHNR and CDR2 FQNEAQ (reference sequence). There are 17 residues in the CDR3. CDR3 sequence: CASSLTTPGTGVDTIYF. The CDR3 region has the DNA TGTGCCAGCAGCTTAACAACCCCCGGGACAGGGGTTGACACCATATATTTT.

As DNA, the CDR3 is TGTGCCAGTGCCGGGGTGTGGGGGAACACTGAAGCTTTCTTT. Residues: CASAGVWGNTEAFF. The genes are TRBV6-5 and TRBJ1-1; D is undetermined. CDR1 is MNHEY and CDR2 is SVGAGI in the germline V gene. The CDR3 totals 14 residues. V lost 9 bases and J 1 base, leaving 15 bases between the germline ends.

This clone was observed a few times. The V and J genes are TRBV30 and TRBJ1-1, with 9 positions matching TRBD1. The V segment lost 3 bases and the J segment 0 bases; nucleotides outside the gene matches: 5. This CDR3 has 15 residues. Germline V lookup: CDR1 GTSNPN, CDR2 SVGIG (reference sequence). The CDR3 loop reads CAWRDRGAMNTEAFF. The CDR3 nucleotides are TGTGCCTGGAGGGACAGGGGCGCCATGAACACTGAAGCTTTCTTT.

In nucleotides, the CDR3 is TGTGCCAGCAGTCCCTTCGGGACAGCAGATGAAAAACTGTTTTTT. Its protein is CASSPFGTADEKLFF. The rearrangement joins TRBV2 to TRBJ1-4; TRBD1 aligns across 7 bases. After removal of 5 bases from V and 6 bases from J, the junction contained 9 bases not matched to a gene. Germline values: CDR1 SNHLY, CDR2 FYNNEI. This CDR3 is built from 15 residues.

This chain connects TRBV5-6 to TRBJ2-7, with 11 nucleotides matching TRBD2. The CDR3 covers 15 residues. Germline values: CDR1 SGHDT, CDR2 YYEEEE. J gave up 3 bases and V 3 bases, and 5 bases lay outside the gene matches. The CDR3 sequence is CASSSYTSGSYEQYF. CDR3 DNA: TGTGCCAGCAGCTCCTATACTAGCGGGAGCTACGAGCAGTACTTC.

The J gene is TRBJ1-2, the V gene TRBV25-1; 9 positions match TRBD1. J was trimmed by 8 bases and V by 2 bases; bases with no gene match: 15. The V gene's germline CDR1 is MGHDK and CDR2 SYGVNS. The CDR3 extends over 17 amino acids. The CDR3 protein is CASSEREYRGRVGGYTF. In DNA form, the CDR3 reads TGTGCCAGCAGTGAAAGGGAATACAGGGGGCGAGTTGGAGGCTACACCTTC.

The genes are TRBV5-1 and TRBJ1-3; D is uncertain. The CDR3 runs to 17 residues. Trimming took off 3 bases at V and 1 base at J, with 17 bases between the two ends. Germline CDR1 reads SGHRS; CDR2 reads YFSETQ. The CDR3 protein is CASSSVGLPTSGNTIYF. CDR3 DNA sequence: TGCGCCAGCAGCTCCGTTGGACTACCAACATCTGGAAACACCATATATTTT.

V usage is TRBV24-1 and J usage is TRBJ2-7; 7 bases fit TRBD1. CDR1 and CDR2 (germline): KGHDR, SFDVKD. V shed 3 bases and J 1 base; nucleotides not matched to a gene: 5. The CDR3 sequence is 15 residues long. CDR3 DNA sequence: TGTGCCACCAGTGATGGGCAGGGGGTTTCCTACGAGCAGTACTTC. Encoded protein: CATSDGQGVSYEQYF.

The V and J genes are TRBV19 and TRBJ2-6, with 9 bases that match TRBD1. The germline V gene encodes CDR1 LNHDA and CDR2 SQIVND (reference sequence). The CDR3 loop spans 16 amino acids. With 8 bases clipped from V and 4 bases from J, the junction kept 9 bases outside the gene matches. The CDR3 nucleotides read TGTGCCAGTGCAACCGGGACAGGGAAGGGGGCCAACGTCCTGACTTTC. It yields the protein CASATGTGKGANVLTF. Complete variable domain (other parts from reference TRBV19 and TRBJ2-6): DGGITQSPKYLFRKEGQNVTLSCEQNLNHDAMYWYRQDPGQGLRLIYYSQIVNDFQKGDIAEGYSVSREKKESFPLTVTSAQKNPTAFYLCASATGTGKGANVLTFGAGSRLTVL.

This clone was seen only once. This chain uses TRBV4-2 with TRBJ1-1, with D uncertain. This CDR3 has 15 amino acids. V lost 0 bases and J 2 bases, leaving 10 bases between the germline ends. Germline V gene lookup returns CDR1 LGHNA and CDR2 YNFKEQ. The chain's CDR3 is CASSQDEAGNTEAFF. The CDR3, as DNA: TGTGCCAGCAGCCAAGACGAGGCCGGAAACACTGAAGCTTTCTTT.

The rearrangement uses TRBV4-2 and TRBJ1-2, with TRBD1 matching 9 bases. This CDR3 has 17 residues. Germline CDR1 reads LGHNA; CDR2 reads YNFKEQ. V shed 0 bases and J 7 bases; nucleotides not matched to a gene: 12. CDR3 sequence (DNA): TGTGCCAGCAGCCAAGATGATACCCCGACAGGGGGGATTGGCTACACCTTC. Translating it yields CASSQDDTPTGGIGYTF.

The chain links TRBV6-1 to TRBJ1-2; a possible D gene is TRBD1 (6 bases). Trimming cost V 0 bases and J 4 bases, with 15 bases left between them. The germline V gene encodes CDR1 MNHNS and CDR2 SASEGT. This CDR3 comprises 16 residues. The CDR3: CASSEAIQGRAYGYTF. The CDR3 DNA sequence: TGTGCCAGCAGTGAAGCGATACAGGGTCGGGCCTATGGCTACACCTTC.

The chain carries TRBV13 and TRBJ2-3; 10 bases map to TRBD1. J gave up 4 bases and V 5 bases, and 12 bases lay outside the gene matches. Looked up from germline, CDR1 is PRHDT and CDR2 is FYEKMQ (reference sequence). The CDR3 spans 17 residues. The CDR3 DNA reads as TGTGCCAGCAGCCCGCTGGGACAGGGGATAGGGCCAGATACGCAGTATTTT. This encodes CASSPLGQGIGPDTQYF.

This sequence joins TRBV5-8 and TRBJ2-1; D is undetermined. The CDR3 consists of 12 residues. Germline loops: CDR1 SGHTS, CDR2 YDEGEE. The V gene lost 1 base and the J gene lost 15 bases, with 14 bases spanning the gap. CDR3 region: CASSLLERMWFF. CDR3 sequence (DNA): TGTGCCAGCAGCTTGTTGGAGAGAATGTGGTTCTTC.

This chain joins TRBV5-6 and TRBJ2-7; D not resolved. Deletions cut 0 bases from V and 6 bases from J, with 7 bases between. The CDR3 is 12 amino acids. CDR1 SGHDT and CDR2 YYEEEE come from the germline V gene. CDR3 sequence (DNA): TGTGCCAGCAGCTTGGGGCTTTCCGAGCAGTACTTC. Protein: CASSLGLSEQYF. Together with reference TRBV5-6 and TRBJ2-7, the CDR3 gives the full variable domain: DAGVTQSPTHLIKTRGQQVTLRCSPKSGHDTVSWYQQALGQGPQFIFQYYEEEERQRGNFPDRFSGHQFPNYSSELNVNALLLGDSALYLCASSLGLSEQYFGPGTRLTVT.

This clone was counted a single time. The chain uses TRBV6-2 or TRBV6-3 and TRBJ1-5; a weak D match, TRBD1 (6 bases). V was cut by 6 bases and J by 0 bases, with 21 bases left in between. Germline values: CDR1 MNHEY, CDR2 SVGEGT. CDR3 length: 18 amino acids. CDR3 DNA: TGTGCCAGCAGCTTCCATACAGGGACACAATATAGCAATCAGCCCCAGCATTTT. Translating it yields CASSFHTGTQYSNQPQHF.

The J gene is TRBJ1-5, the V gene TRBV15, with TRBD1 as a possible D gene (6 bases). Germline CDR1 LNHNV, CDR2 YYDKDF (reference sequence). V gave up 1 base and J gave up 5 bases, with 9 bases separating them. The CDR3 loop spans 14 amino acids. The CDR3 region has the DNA TGTGCCACCAGCAGAGCAGGGGTTGATCAGCCCCAGCATTTT. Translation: CATSRAGVDQPQHF. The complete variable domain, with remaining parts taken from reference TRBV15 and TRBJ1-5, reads DAMVIQNPRYQVTQFGKPVTLSCSQTLNHNVMYWYQQKSSQAPKLLFHYYDKDFNNEADTPDNFQSRRPNTSFCFLDIRSPGLGDTAMYLCATSRAGVDQPQHFGDGTRLSIL.

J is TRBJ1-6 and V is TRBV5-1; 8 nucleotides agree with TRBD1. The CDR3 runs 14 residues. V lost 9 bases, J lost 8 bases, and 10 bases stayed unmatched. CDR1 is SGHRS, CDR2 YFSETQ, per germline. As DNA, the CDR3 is TGCGCCACCCAACTTACAGGGGGAGATTCACCCCTCCACTTT. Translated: CATQLTGGDSPLHF.

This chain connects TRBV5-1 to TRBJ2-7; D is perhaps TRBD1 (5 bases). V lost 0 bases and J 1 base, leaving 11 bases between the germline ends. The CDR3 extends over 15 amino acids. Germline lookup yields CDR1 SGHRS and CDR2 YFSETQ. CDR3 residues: CASSLERGGSYEQYF. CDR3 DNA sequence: TGCGCCAGCAGCTTGGAAAGGGGCGGTTCCTACGAGCAGTACTTC.

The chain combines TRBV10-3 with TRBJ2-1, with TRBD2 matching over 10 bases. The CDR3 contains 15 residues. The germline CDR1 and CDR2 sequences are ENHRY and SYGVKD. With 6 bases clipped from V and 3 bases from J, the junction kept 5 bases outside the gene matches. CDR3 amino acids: CAISLLAGFYNEQFF. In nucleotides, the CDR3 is TGTGCCATCAGCCTACTAGCGGGATTCTACAATGAGCAGTTCTTC.

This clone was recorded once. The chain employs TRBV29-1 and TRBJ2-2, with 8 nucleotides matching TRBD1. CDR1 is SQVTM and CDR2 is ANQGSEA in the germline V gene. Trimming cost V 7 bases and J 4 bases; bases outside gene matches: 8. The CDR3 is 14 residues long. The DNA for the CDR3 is TGCAGCGCAGGGGGACAGGCGATCACCGGGGAGCTGTTTTTT. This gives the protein CSAGGQAITGELFF.

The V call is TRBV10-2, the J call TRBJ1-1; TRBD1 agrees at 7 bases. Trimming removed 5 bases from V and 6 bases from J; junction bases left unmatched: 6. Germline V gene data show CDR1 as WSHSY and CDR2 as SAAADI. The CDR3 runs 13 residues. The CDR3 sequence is CASSITGDPEAFF. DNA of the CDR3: TGCGCCAGCAGTATAACAGGGGATCCTGAAGCTTTCTTT.

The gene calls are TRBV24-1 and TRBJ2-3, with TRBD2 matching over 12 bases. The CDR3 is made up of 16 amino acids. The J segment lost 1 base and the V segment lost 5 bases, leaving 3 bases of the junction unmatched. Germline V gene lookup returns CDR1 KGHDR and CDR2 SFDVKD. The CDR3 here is CATSGTSGTGTDTQYF. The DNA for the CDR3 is TGTGCCACCAGTGGGACTAGCGGGACGGGCACAGATACGCAGTATTTT.

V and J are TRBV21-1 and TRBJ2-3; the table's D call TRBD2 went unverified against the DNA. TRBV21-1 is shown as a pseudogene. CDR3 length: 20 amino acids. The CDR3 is CASSKNQGLAGKSSTDTQYF. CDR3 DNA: TGTGCCAGCAGCAAAAACCAGGGACTAGCGGGGAAAAGTAGCACAGATACGCAGTATTTT.

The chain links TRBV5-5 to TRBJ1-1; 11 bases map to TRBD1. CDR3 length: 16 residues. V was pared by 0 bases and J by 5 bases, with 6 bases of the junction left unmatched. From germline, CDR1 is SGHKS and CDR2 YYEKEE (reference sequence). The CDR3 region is CASSLEDRGRLTEAFF. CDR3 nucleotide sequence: TGTGCCAGCAGCTTGGAGGACAGGGGGCGATTAACTGAAGCTTTCTTT.